The 20 T cell receptor beta chains given below trace back to one sample, sequenced in a study of cytomegalovirus exposure and HLA in healthy donors. The PCR was carried out with 60 Vbeta primers and 13 Jbeta primers. Assay: immunoSEQ multiplex PCR; the TCRdb copy retains only in-frame clones and omits some. Across 75,000 to 95,000 clones, the top ten clones capture just over 5.5% of the sample. The sequenced sample consisted of PBMCs. The receptors were gathered from a girl aged 10 to 17 in good health and CMV-seropositive.

J is TRBJ1-3 and V is TRBV30; TRBD1 matches 7 bases. The germline gives CDR1 GTSNPN, CDR2 SVGIG (reference sequence). CDR3 length equals 20 residues. Germline trimming cut 7 bases from V and 4 bases from J; bases unmatched to any gene: 28. The CDR3 region has the DNA TGTGCCTCAATTGTTACTAGGGGGCAGGGGAGTTTTTGGTCCGGAAACACCATATATTTT. Translation: CASIVTRGQGSFWSGNTIYF.

The genes are TRBV5-6 and TRBJ2-3, with 11 bases fitting TRBD1. This CDR3 is built from 15 residues. After removal of 3 bases from V and 6 bases from J, the junction contained 6 bases not matched to a gene. CDR1 SGHDT and CDR2 YYEEEE come from the germline V gene. CDR3 amino acids: CASSYGTGGADTQYF. Here the CDR3 DNA reads TGTGCCAGCAGCTACGGGACAGGGGGAGCGGATACGCAGTATTTT.

This chain joins TRBV7-2 and TRBJ2-7; 10 bases line up with TRBD2. CDR1 and CDR2 from the germline V gene are SGHTA and FQGNSA. Trimming took 1 base from V and 5 from J; bases not matched to a gene: 5. This CDR3 has 15 residues. The CDR3 DNA reads as TGTGCCAGCAGCTTAGTAGCTAGCGGGGGCCACGAGCAGTACGTC. Amino acids: CASSLVASGGHEQYV.

The V and J genes are TRBV5-1 and TRBJ1-2; 7 bases agree with TRBD1. Germline-derived CDR1 and CDR2 are SGHRS and YFSETQ. The CDR3 is made up of 13 amino acids. The V and J ends lost 2 bases and 8 bases, in that order; junction bases with no gene match: 6. The CDR3 is CASSFDREKGYTF. The CDR3 DNA reads TGCGCCAGCAGCTTCGACAGGGAGAAGGGCTACACCTTC.

V usage is TRBV10-3 and J usage is TRBJ2-7; a weak D match, TRBD1 (6 bases). CDR3 length: 14 amino acids. V was pared by 2 bases and J by 2 bases, with 10 bases between. Germline assignment: CDR1 ENHRY and CDR2 SYGVKD. In DNA, the CDR3 is TGTGCCATCAGTGAGACAGGGCCTACCTACGAGCAGTACTTC. Translated: CAISETGPTYEQYF.

CDR3 amino acids: CASSYSAGGDETQYF. CDR3 bases: TGTGCCAGCAGTTATAGCGCGGGGGGTGATGAGACCCAGTACTTC. This chain connects TRBV7-9 to TRBJ2-5; 8 nucleotides line up with TRBD2. The CDR3 totals 15 residues. Unmatched junction bases numbered 11, after V lost 6 bases and J lost 5 bases. Germline CDR1 reads SEHNR; CDR2 reads FQNEAQ (reference sequence).

The chain employs TRBV29-1 and TRBJ1-3; the D gene is possibly TRBD1 (5 bases). Germline V gene sequence: CDR1 SQVTM, CDR2 ANQGSEA. The CDR3 has 14 amino acids. Trimming pared 6 bases from V and 3 bases from J, leaving 15 bases between. CDR3 residues: CSVGRDLSGNTIYF. The CDR3 DNA reads TGCAGCGTCGGCAGGGACTTGAGTGGAAACACCATATATTTT.

The chain links TRBV30 to TRBJ2-5, with D possibly being TRBD1 (6 bases). Trimming shortened V by 6 bases and J by 5 bases, and 7 bases separated the two germline ends. The CDR3 is made up of 10 amino acids. The V gene's germline CDR1 is GTSNPN and CDR2 SVGIG (reference sequence). Written as DNA, the CDR3 is TGTGCCTGTACAGGGGAGACCCAGTACTTC. Its protein product is CACTGETQYF. Full variable domain (rest looked up from reference TRBV30 and TRBJ2-5): SQTIHQWPATLVQPVGSPLSLECTVEGTSNPNLYWYRQAAGRGLQLLFYSVGIGQISSEVPQNLSASRPQDRQFILSSKKLLLSDSGFYLCACTGETQYFGPGTRLLVL.

The rearrangement uses TRBV25-1 and TRBJ2-4, with D perhaps TRBD1 (6 bases). With 4 bases removed from V and 6 bases from J, the gap between germline ends came to 22 bases. Germline V gives CDR1 MGHDK, CDR2 SYGVNS. CDR3 size: 17 residues. The CDR3 DNA reads TGTGCCAGCAGTGCCCCTCGGGCACAGGGTTTTGGAAACATTCAGTACTTC. Residues: CASSAPRAQGFGNIQYF.

The rearrangement links TRBV30 to TRBJ2-1; TRBD2 aligns across 8 bases. After removal of 7 bases from V and 6 bases from J, the junction contained 8 bases not matched to a gene. The CDR3 is 13 residues long. CDR1 and CDR2 from the germline V gene are GTSNPN and SVGIG (reference sequence). This CDR3 reads CAFDGLAGNEQFF. The CDR3, as DNA: TGTGCCTTCGACGGACTAGCCGGCAATGAGCAGTTCTTC.

The chain combines TRBV18 with TRBJ1-5, with D perhaps TRBD1 (6 bases). Per germline, CDR1 KGHSH and CDR2 LQKENI. V dropped 4 bases and J dropped 4 bases, with 11 bases sitting between them. The CDR3 runs to 14 residues. The DNA of the CDR3 is TGTGCCAGCTCACTACGGACAGAGAATCAGCCCCAGCATTTT. Translating gives CASSLRTENQPQHF. The full variable domain, in which reference TRBV18 and TRBJ1-5 provide the parts outside the CDR3, is NAGVMQNPRHLVRRRGQEARLRCSPMKGHSHVYWYRQLPEEGLKFMVYLQKENIIDESGMPKERFSAEFPKEGPSILRIQQVVRGDSAAYFCASSLRTENQPQHFGDGTRLSIL.

The gene calls are TRBV10-3 and TRBJ1-3; D is uncertain. Trimming took 6 bases from V and 4 from J, leaving 19 bases between them. This CDR3 is 16 amino acids long. CDR1 and CDR2 from the germline V gene are ENHRY and SYGVKD. The CDR3 DNA reads TGTGCCATCAGCCTCAACACACGGAGCGGGGGAAACACCATATATTTT. Its protein is CAISLNTRSGGNTIYF.

V and J are TRBV6-5 and TRBJ1-1; TRBD1 aligns across 8 bases. There are 14 residues in the CDR3. Trimming removed 5 bases from V and 0 bases from J; junction bases left unmatched: 2. Per the germline V gene, CDR1 is MNHEY and CDR2 is SVGAGI. This chain's CDR3 is CASSRTGLNTEAFF. CDR3 nucleotides: TGTGCCAGCAGTAGGACAGGGTTGAACACTGAAGCTTTCTTT.

The chain links TRBV4-1 to TRBJ1-6, with TRBD1 matching 7 bases. This CDR3 has 14 residues. Trimming cost V 4 bases and J 7 bases; bases outside gene matches: 4. Germline CDR1 and CDR2: MGHRA and YSYEKL. Here the CDR3 reads CASSPYRGNSPLHF. The CDR3 nucleotides read TGCGCCAGCAGCCCATACAGGGGAAATTCACCCCTCCACTTT.

V gene TRBV9 combines with J gene TRBJ1-1, with D possibly TRBD1 on 5 matching bases. The CDR3 is 16 amino acids. Looked up from germline, CDR1 is SGDLS and CDR2 is YYNGEE. Trimming pared 3 bases from V and 2 bases from J, leaving 17 bases between. CDR3 residues: CASSALLGTQNTEAFF. The CDR3 region has the DNA TGTGCCAGCAGCGCCCTGCTGGGGACTCAAAACACTGAAGCTTTCTTT.

This sequence joins TRBV29-1 and TRBJ1-4; TRBD1 matches at 12 bases. This CDR3 is built from 17 residues. Trimming at V came to 3 bases and at J to 10 bases, leaving 15 bases not matched to a gene. The germline gives CDR1 SQVTM, CDR2 ANQGSEA. The CDR3 DNA reads as TGCAGCGTTGATGAAGGGACAGGGGGCACTAGGTCCGGAAAACTGTTTTTT. Protein sequence: CSVDEGTGGTRSGKLFF.

V usage is TRBV9 and J usage is TRBJ2-3; D unclear. The CDR3 is 12 amino acids. Germline CDR1 and CDR2: SGDLS and YYNGEE. V lost 3 bases, J lost 3 bases, and 5 bases lay in between. CDR3 nucleotide sequence: TGTGCCAGCAGCGCCGGGACAGATACGCAGTATTTT. It codes for CASSAGTDTQYF.

This sequence joins TRBV18 and TRBJ1-5; possible D gene TRBD1, 6 bases. Trimming left V 3 bases short and J 7 bases short, with 19 bases between. CDR3 length: 16 amino acids. CDR1 KGHSH and CDR2 LQKENI come from the germline V gene. In DNA form, the CDR3 reads TGTGCCAGCTCACCCCAAGCAACAGGGATGTTACAGCCCCAGCATTTT. Amino acid sequence: CASSPQATGMLQPQHF.

The gene calls are TRBV6-5 and TRBJ2-5; D is ambiguous. TRBJ2-7 explains the end of the DNA better; the J call may be wrong. CDR1 MNHEY and CDR2 SVGAGI come from the germline V gene. The CDR3 runs 14 residues. CDR3 sequence reads: CASSYELPPYEQYF. DNA for the CDR3: TGTGCCAGCAGTTACGAGTTACCCCCCTACGAGCAGTACTTC.

The gene calls are TRBV4-2 and TRBJ2-5; unclear D gene. CDR1 and CDR2 from the germline V gene are LGHNA and YNFKEQ. This CDR3 contains 13 residues. The V end lost 4 bases, the J end lost 4 bases, and 10 bases lay between the germline ends. CDR3 DNA: TGTGCCAGCAGCCCAGATAAATCAGAGACCCAGTACTTC. This translates into CASSPDKSETQYF.